A single TCR beta chain is shown here with its context. Its antigen is undetermined. The data stem from a study of T cells in localized non-small cell lung cancer. Study observations and caveats: Tumor trailed uninvolved adjacent lung in T cell clonality, which peaked there. Overall survival was longer when the density of T cells in the blood was higher.

Assay used: immunoSEQ multiplex PCR; TCRdb lists only in-frame clones, some missing. The data show 55,000 to 80,000 clones, 84% seen once. The CDR3 runs to 14 residues. Losses at the gene ends were 6 bases for V and 5 bases for J; bases not matched to a gene: 7. Germline CDR1 and CDR2: LNHDA and SQIVND (reference sequence). This receptor was taken from a female donor at least 60 years old with stage I lung adenocarcinoma. The source material was peripheral blood, sampled before any cancer treatment. The rearrangement uses TRBV19 and TRBJ1-2, with 9 positions matching TRBD1. The CDR3 DNA follows: TGTGCCAGTAGAACCGGGACAGGGCGGTATGGCTACACCTTC. Translating it yields CASRTGTGRYGYTF.